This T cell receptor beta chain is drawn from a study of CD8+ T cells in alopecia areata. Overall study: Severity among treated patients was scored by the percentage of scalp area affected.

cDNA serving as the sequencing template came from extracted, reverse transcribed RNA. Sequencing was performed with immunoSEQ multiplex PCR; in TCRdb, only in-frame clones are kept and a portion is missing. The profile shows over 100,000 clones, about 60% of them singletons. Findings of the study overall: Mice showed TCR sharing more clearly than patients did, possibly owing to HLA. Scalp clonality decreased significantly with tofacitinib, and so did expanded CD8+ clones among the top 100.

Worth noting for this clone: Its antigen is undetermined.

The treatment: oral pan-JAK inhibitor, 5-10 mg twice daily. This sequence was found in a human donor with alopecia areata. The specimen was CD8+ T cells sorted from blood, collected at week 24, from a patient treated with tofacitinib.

Here the CDR3 reads CAWLTGPGYGYTF. The CDR3 DNA reads TGTGCCTGGCTGACGGGGCCGGGGTATGGCTACACCTTC. The chain recombines TRBV30 with TRBJ1-2; the D gene is possibly TRBD1 (5 bases). The germline V gene encodes CDR1 GTSNPN and CDR2 SVGIG (reference sequence). V dropped 5 bases and J dropped 5 bases, with 15 bases sitting between them. This CDR3 spans 13 amino acids.